A selection of T cell receptor beta chains follows, all from one sample in a study of regulatory T cells in long-lasting Graves disease. Via MiXCR, TCRdb re-called the multiplex PCR reads, giving one row per CDR3 protein. The sample carries 400,000 to 500,000 distinct CDR3 sequences, approximately 23% recorded once. Source: peripheral blood mononuclear cells (PBMCs), taken when the disease was refractory, from a patient treated with antithyroid drugs. The receptor set was obtained from a female donor with Graves disease. CDR3s include the opening cysteine and the closing phenylalanine or tryptophan. The D gene is left open where the match is weak. Not all rows give a size; the values are once, few, many and, for expanded clones, a class.

V: TRBV18
J: TRBJ2-1
length: 15
D: TRBD2
size: -
DNA: TGTGCCAGCTCACCACCAGCGGGAACCTACAATGAGCAGTTCTTC
CDR3: CASSPPAGTYNEQFF

V: TRBV6-2/TRBV6-3
J: TRBJ1-5
length: 16
D: -
size: many
DNA: TGTGCCAGCAGTCACAGGTCCCGTGGGAGCAATCAGCCCCAGCATTTT
CDR3: CASSHRSRGSNQPQHF

V: TRBV7-2
J: TRBJ2-5
length: 15
D: -
size: -
DNA: TGTGCCAGCAGTTCTAGGTCAAATAAGGGAGAGACCCAGTACTTC
CDR3: CASSSRSNKGETQYF

V: TRBV28
J: TRBJ1-1
length: 16
D: -
size: many
DNA: TGTGCCAGCGGTATGAAACAGGGAGGGGTGAACACTGAAGCTTTCTTT
CDR3: CASGMKQGGVNTEAFF

V: TRBV15
J: TRBJ2-5
length: 14
D: -
size: many
DNA: TGTGCCACCGCTGACCCATTCGGGCAAGAGACCCAGTACTTC
CDR3: CATADPFGQETQYF

V: TRBV6-1
J: TRBJ2-5
length: 14
D: -
size: many
DNA: TGTGCCAGCAGTGCTCTCGCAGGCCAAGAGACCCAGTACTTC
CDR3: CASSALAGQETQYF

V: TRBV28
J: TRBJ1-5
length: 17
D: -
size: many
DNA: TGTGCCAGCAGTTTCGCTGGGTTCGGGAATAGCAATCAGCCCCAGCATTTT
CDR3: CASSFAGFGNSNQPQHF

V: TRBV7-2
J: TRBJ1-5
length: 16
D: TRBD1
size: -
DNA: TGTGCCAGCAGCTCACACTCCGGGACAGGGGTACAGCCCCAGCATTTT
CDR3: CASSSHSGTGVQPQHF

V: TRBV10-2
J: TRBJ2-5
length: 13
D: TRBD1
size: few
DNA: TGCGCCATCCGACAGGGAGTCGGGGAGACCCAGTACTTC
CDR3: CAIRQGVGETQYF

V: TRBV12-3/TRBV12-4
J: TRBJ2-7
length: 12
D: -
size: -
DNA: TGTGCCAGCAGTTTACTCCCCGCCGAGCAGTACTTC
CDR3: CASSLLPAEQYF

V: TRBV28
J: TRBJ1-4
length: 13
D: -
size: many
DNA: TGTGCCAGCAGTTTATTTAGGTTTGAAAAACTGTTTTTT
CDR3: CASSLFRFEKLFF

V: TRBV6-2/TRBV6-3
J: TRBJ1-3
length: 17
D: -
size: many
DNA: TGTGCCAGCAGTTACTCGTTGGGTGCGGGCTCTGGAAACACCATATATTTT
CDR3: CASSYSLGAGSGNTIYF

V: TRBV5-1
J: TRBJ1-1
length: 15
D: -
size: many
DNA: TGCGCCAGCAGCTTGGAAGGGCCGCCGAACACTGAAGCTTTCTTT
CDR3: CASSLEGPPNTEAFF

V: TRBV6-2/TRBV6-3
J: TRBJ2-5
length: 13
D: -
size: many
DNA: TGTGCCAGCAGCCACATCTTACAAGAGACCCAGTACTTC
CDR3: CASSHILQETQYF

V: TRBV11-2
J: TRBJ1-1
length: 15
D: -
size: many
DNA: TGTGCCAGCAGCTTAGCTGCAGGGTTGAACACTGAAGCTTTCTTT
CDR3: CASSLAAGLNTEAFF

V: TRBV2
J: TRBJ1-5
length: 15
D: -
size: many
DNA: TGTGCCAGCAGTGAAGCGCAGGTCAGCAATCAGCCCCAGCATTTT
CDR3: CASSEAQVSNQPQHF

V: TRBV28
J: TRBJ1-3
length: 16
D: -
size: -
DNA: TGTGCCAGCAGTTCCTCGGGACTCAGCTCTGGAAACACCATATATTTT
CDR3: CASSSSGLSSGNTIYF

V: TRBV4-1
J: TRBJ2-5
length: 16
D: -
size: -
DNA: TGCGCCAGCAGCCAAGATCCCGGGTCGGCGGGAGAGACCCAGTACTTC
CDR3: CASSQDPGSAGETQYF

V: TRBV4-1
J: TRBJ1-1
length: 15
D: -
size: few
DNA: TGCGCCAGCAGCCATATCGTTCGGACACCGGGCGAAGCTTTCTTT
CDR3: CASSHIVRTPGEAFF

V: TRBV29-1
J: TRBJ1-3
length: 14
D: -
size: few
DNA: TGCAGCGTTGAAACGGGAGCGGCGAGAAACACCATATATTTT
CDR3: CSVETGAARNTIYF

V: TRBV12-3/TRBV12-4
J: TRBJ2-2
length: 15
D: -
size: -
DNA: TGTGCCAGCAGTGGGACGACTCAACTCACCGGGGAGCTGTTTTTT
CDR3: CASSGTTQLTGELFF

V: TRBV9
J: TRBJ2-7
length: 14
D: TRBD2
size: -
DNA: TGTGCCAGCAGCGTGGGACTAGCGGGCTACGAGCAGTACTTC
CDR3: CASSVGLAGYEQYF

V: TRBV6-2/TRBV6-3
J: TRBJ2-2
length: 14
D: -
size: -
DNA: TGTGCCAGCAGTCGTACAGGGTTGACCGGGGAGCTGTTTTTT
CDR3: CASSRTGLTGELFF

V: TRBV2
J: TRBJ1-5
length: 14
D: TRBD1
size: -
DNA: TGTGCCAGCAGGCCGGGACAGGGGATTCAGCCCCAGCATTTT
CDR3: CASRPGQGIQPQHF

V: TRBV20-1
J: TRBJ1-5
length: 13
D: -
size: few
DNA: TGCAGTGCTAGGGAGCACCCTAATCAGCCCCAGCATTTT
CDR3: CSAREHPNQPQHF

V: TRBV11-2
J: TRBJ1-5
length: 12
D: -
size: few
DNA: TGTGCCAGCAGCATGGAAGATCAGCCCCAGCATTTT
CDR3: CASSMEDQPQHF

V: TRBV12-3/TRBV12-4
J: TRBJ1-5
length: 15
D: -
size: few
DNA: TGTGCCAGCAGTAAACAGGGTCGCAGCAATCAGCCCCAGCATTTT
CDR3: CASSKQGRSNQPQHF

V: TRBV6-4
J: TRBJ2-7
length: 13
D: -
size: many
DNA: TGTGCCAGCAGAGTACAGGCCCCCTACGAGCAGTACTTC
CDR3: CASRVQAPYEQYF

V: TRBV29-1
J: TRBJ1-4
length: 13
D: -
size: -
DNA: TGCAGCGTTGAGGGTGCAACTAATGAAAAACTGTTTTTT
CDR3: CSVEGATNEKLFF

V: TRBV19
J: TRBJ2-5
length: 15
D: TRBD2
size: many
DNA: TGTGCCAGTAGTACCCGCGGACTAGCGGAAGAGACCCAGTACTTC
CDR3: CASSTRGLAEETQYF

V: TRBV2
J: TRBJ2-1
length: 12
D: -
size: -
DNA: TGTGCCAGCAGTGAGCTGGCGGAGGAGCAGTTCTTC
CDR3: CASSELAEEQFF

V: TRBV15
J: TRBJ1-2
length: 19
D: -
size: many
DNA: TGTGCCACCAGCAGAGACCGCGGCGGGCGGGGAGGAGAAGGCTATGGCTACACCTTC
CDR3: CATSRDRGGRGGEGYGYTF

V: TRBV20-1
J: TRBJ1-2
length: 15
D: -
size: few
DNA: TGCAGTGCTAGCGGGGGAGCCCAATTTGACTATGGCTACACCTTC
CDR3: CSASGGAQFDYGYTF

V: TRBV29-1
J: TRBJ1-1
length: 14
D: TRBD1
size: few
DNA: TGCAGCGTTGATCAACAGACAGGGCCCCCTGAAGCTTTCTTT
CDR3: CSVDQQTGPPEAFF

V: TRBV29-1
J: TRBJ1-2
length: 13
D: -
size: many
DNA: TGCAGCGTTGGGGAGGGTGTTAGCTATGGCTACACCTTC
CDR3: CSVGEGVSYGYTF

V: TRBV27
J: TRBJ2-1
length: 15
D: TRBD1
size: -
DNA: TGTGCCAGCAGTGTAACAGGGGGCAGGTACAATGAGCAGTTCTTC
CDR3: CASSVTGGRYNEQFF

V: TRBV6-2/TRBV6-3
J: TRBJ1-5
length: 12
D: -
size: -
DNA: TGTGCCAGCAGTGAAGAGGGTCAGCCCCAGCATTTT
CDR3: CASSEEGQPQHF

V: TRBV7-2
J: TRBJ1-5
length: 16
D: TRBD1
size: many
DNA: TGTGCCAGCAGCTCTCGGGACAGGGGACGTGATCAGCCCCAGCATTTT
CDR3: CASSSRDRGRDQPQHF

V: TRBV9
J: TRBJ2-2
length: 15
D: -
size: few
DNA: TGTGCCAGCAGCGTTGGAATCAAGGGGACCGGGGAGCTGTTTTTT
CDR3: CASSVGIKGTGELFF

V: TRBV10-3
J: TRBJ1-1
length: 16
D: TRBD1
size: few
DNA: TGTGCCATCAGTCAGACAGGGTTCAACATGAACACTGAAGCTTTCTTT
CDR3: CAISQTGFNMNTEAFF

V: TRBV6-2/TRBV6-3
J: TRBJ2-7
length: 16
D: TRBD1
size: many
DNA: TGTGCCAGCAGTTACTCGGGACAGGGGGCATCCTACGAGCAGTACTTC
CDR3: CASSYSGQGASYEQYF

V: TRBV19
J: TRBJ1-5
length: 18
D: TRBD1
size: -
DNA: TGTGCCAGTAGTCAACCGGGACAGGGGGCGGTAAGCAATCAGCCCCAGCATTTT
CDR3: CASSQPGQGAVSNQPQHF

V: TRBV19
J: TRBJ1-1
length: 15
D: -
size: -
DNA: TGTGCCAGTAGTATGGAGGTGGTAAGGAACACTGAAGCTTTCTTT
CDR3: CASSMEVVRNTEAFF

V: TRBV12-3/TRBV12-4
J: TRBJ1-5
length: 13
D: TRBD1
size: many
DNA: TGTGCCAGCAGCACGGACCCGACAGGGACGAGGCATTTT
CDR3: CASSTDPTGTRHF

V: TRBV12-3/TRBV12-4
J: TRBJ2-2
length: 14
D: -
size: many
DNA: TGTGCCAGCAGCCCCTCGGGGGAAACCGGGGAGCTGTTTTTT
CDR3: CASSPSGETGELFF

V: TRBV28
J: TRBJ1-1
length: 12
D: -
size: many
DNA: TGTGCCAGCAGGCCCGGGGCCTATGAAGCTTTCTTT
CDR3: CASRPGAYEAFF

V: TRBV3-1
J: TRBJ2-5
length: 16
D: TRBD2
size: -
DNA: TGTGCCAGCAGCCAAGGCCTAGCGGGGGGGGAAGAGACCCAGTACTTC
CDR3: CASSQGLAGGEETQYF

V: TRBV28
J: TRBJ1-2
length: 14
D: -
size: many
DNA: TGTGCCAGCAGTCAGGCCTTCACTAACTATGGCTACACCTTC
CDR3: CASSQAFTNYGYTF

V: TRBV5-6
J: TRBJ1-5
length: 14
D: -
size: -
DNA: TGTGCCAGCAGCTTGTTCAGGGGCGATCAGCCCCAGCATTTT
CDR3: CASSLFRGDQPQHF

V: TRBV29-1
J: TRBJ1-1
length: 13
D: -
size: few
DNA: TGCAGCGTTGAAGACAGGGACATCACTGAAGCTTTCTTT
CDR3: CSVEDRDITEAFF

V: TRBV19
J: TRBJ1-3
length: 15
D: -
size: -
DNA: TGTGCCAGTAATCTTAGGGGAAACTCTGGAAACACCATATATTTT
CDR3: CASNLRGNSGNTIYF

V: TRBV10-2
J: TRBJ1-2
length: 13
D: -
size: -
DNA: TGCGCCAGCAGTGCATCAGGGAACTATGGCTACACCTTC
CDR3: CASSASGNYGYTF

V: TRBV3-1
J: TRBJ1-3
length: 17
D: -
size: -
DNA: TGTGCCAGCAGCCAAGTCAGGTTTCCAGGGGCTGGAAACACCATATATTTT
CDR3: CASSQVRFPGAGNTIYF

V: TRBV28
J: TRBJ2-5
length: 15
D: TRBD2
size: many
DNA: TGTGCCAGCAGTTTCGGGGGGACCCTACAAGAGACCCAGTACTTC
CDR3: CASSFGGTLQETQYF

V: TRBV6-1
J: TRBJ1-2
length: 18
D: -
size: many
DNA: TGTGCCAGCAGCCCCGAGGACGGGACCCTCAGGGCTACACGTGGCTACACCTTC
CDR3: CASSPEDGTLRATRGYTF

V: TRBV24-1
J: TRBJ2-3
length: 13
D: -
size: -
DNA: TGTGCCACCAGTGATGGGAGCACAGATACGCAGTATTTT
CDR3: CATSDGSTDTQYF

V: TRBV12-3/TRBV12-4
J: TRBJ1-2
length: 13
D: -
size: many
DNA: TGTGCCAGCAGCTGGGACTGGGGCTATGGCTACACCTTC
CDR3: CASSWDWGYGYTF

V: TRBV3-1
J: TRBJ2-7
length: 14
D: -
size: -
DNA: TGTGCCAGCAGCCGGGGAGACATCCGAGTAGAGCAGTACTTC
CDR3: CASSRGDIRVEQYF

V: TRBV14
J: TRBJ1-4
length: 18
D: TRBD1
size: -
DNA: TGTGCCAGCAGCCAAGAGATCAGGACAGGGAAATTCGGTGAAAAACTGTTTTTT
CDR3: CASSQEIRTGKFGEKLFF